These 13 T cell receptor beta chains share one sample of origin, sequenced in a study of a mutant IDH1 vaccine in newly diagnosed glioma. Assay: immunoSEQ multiplex PCR; the TCRdb copy retains only in-frame clones and omits some. The sample records approximately 56,000 clones, about 79% being singletons. The time point is: week 47, end of study. All doses held 300 ug of mutant IDH1 20-mer peptide, with topical imiquimod. These receptors' targets are unknown. This material consisted of PBMCs, taken from a glioma patient whose treatment included an IDH1 peptide vaccine. These receptors were taken from a man aged 50-59 years with glioma.

In this sample, this clone turned up once. This chain connects TRBV15 to TRBJ1-3; D is undetermined. The germline gives CDR1 LNHNV, CDR2 YYDKDF (reference sequence). V lost 0 bases and J 6 bases, leaving 12 bases between the germline ends. The CDR3 extends over 15 amino acids. The DNA for the CDR3 is TGTGCCACCAGCAGAGACGGTGGTTTCGTAAACACCATATATTTT. This gives the protein CATSRDGGFVNTIYF.

The rearrangement joins TRBV9 to TRBJ2-2; 8 bases map to TRBD1. The CDR3 consists of 16 residues. The V gene end was trimmed by 0 bases and the J gene end by 1 base; junction bases not matched to a gene: 2. The germline V gene has CDR1 SGDLS and CDR2 YYNGEE. The CDR3 sequence: CASSVEQGENTGELFF. The CDR3 nucleotides read TGTGCCAGCAGCGTAGAACAGGGGGAGAACACCGGGGAGCTGTTTTTT. The whole variable domain, remainder taken from reference TRBV9 and TRBJ2-2, is DSGVTQTPKHLITATGQRVTLRCSPRSGDLSVYWYQQSLDQGLQFLIQYYNGEERAKGNILERFSAQQFPDLHSELNLSSLELGDSALYFCASSVEQGENTGELFFGEGSRLTVL.

The chain links TRBV2 to TRBJ1-3; 8 bases align to TRBD1. The junction had 8 bases not matched to a gene; V was cut back by 9 bases and J by 4 bases. The CDR3 has 14 residues. Germline V gene lookup returns CDR1 SNHLY and CDR2 FYNNEI. The CDR3 coding sequence is TGTGCCAGTTTCCGGGACAGGAGCGGAAACACCATATATTTT. Residues: CASFRDRSGNTIYF.

Regarding this clone: A much bigger clone sits one base away, suggesting this may be a read error. As the CDR3 is not closed by the conserved phenylalanine or tryptophan, this likely results from a read error. The rearrangement uses TRBV4-1 and TRBJ1-5; D ambiguous. The ends were cut back, 4 bases at V and 0 bases at J, with 13 bases in the middle. CDR1 and CDR2 from the germline V gene are MGHRA and YSYEKL. The CDR3 is made up of 16 amino acids. CDR3 sequence (DNA): TGCGCCAGCAGCCCCGGACCCTCAGGTAGCAATCAGCCCCAGCATTCT. This translates into CASSPGPSGSNQPQHS.

This chain connects TRBV27 to TRBJ2-7; no reliable D call. The V gene's germline CDR1 is MNHEY and CDR2 SMNVEV (reference sequence). V lost 2 bases and J lost 0, with 5 bases in between. The CDR3 has 13 amino acids. The CDR3 DNA follows: TGTGCCAGCAGTTTACAGGCCTCCTACGAGCAGTACTTC. Encoded protein: CASSLQASYEQYF.

The chain is built from TRBV10-1 and TRBJ2-2; TRBD2 might be the D (5 bases). Germline loops: CDR1 WNHNN, CDR2 SYGVQD (reference sequence). Trimming cost V 7 bases and J 6 bases, with 15 bases left between them. The CDR3 sequence is 14 residues long. CDR3 residues: CASKRTQEAGELFF. The CDR3 DNA reads TGCGCCAGCAAGAGGACTCAGGAGGCCGGGGAGCTGTTTTTT.

This clone was observed once. The V and J genes are TRBV6-1 and TRBJ2-7, with D possibly being TRBD2 (7 bases). Trimming cost V 5 bases and J 3 bases, with 14 bases left between them. The CDR3 contains 14 residues. The germline V gene has CDR1 MNHNS and CDR2 SASEGT. CDR3: CASSTKGEGYEQYF. DNA for the CDR3: TGTGCCAGCAGTACCAAGGGGGAGGGCTACGAGCAGTACTTC.

This clone turned up a few times. The rearrangement uses TRBV19 and TRBJ1-2, with 7 bases matching TRBD1. The CDR3 totals 13 residues. Per germline, CDR1 LNHDA and CDR2 SQIVND (reference sequence). The trim removed 5 bases at V and 8 bases at J, leaving 8 bases unmatched. The CDR3 coding sequence is TGTGCCAGTAGTTACGACAGGGAGGGAGGCTACACCTTC. Translated, it gives CASSYDREGGYTF.

This sequence joins TRBV20-1 and TRBJ1-1; no reliable D call. The CDR3 runs 11 residues. The germline V gene encodes CDR1 DFQATT and CDR2 SNEGSKA (reference sequence). The germline V and J ends were trimmed by 3 bases and 7 bases, with 9 bases remaining between them. This chain's CDR3 is CSASSTLEAFF. The DNA for the CDR3 is TGCAGTGCTAGCAGTACTCTTGAAGCTTTCTTT.

This rearrangement joins TRBV28 to TRBJ1-2, with 7 bases aligning to TRBD1. The V and J ends lost 10 bases and 1 base, in that order; junction bases with no gene match: 6. Germline V lookup: CDR1 MDHEN, CDR2 SYDVKM. This CDR3 has 13 residues. Written as DNA, the CDR3 is TGTGCCATCCGGGACAGCCGTAACTATGGCTACACCTTC. Amino acid sequence: CAIRDSRNYGYTF.

This clone was found once. The J gene is TRBJ2-7, the V gene TRBV29-1, with D possibly being TRBD1 or TRBD2 (5 bases each). Per germline, CDR1 SQVTM and CDR2 ANQGSEA. Trimming pared 7 bases from V and 2 bases from J, leaving 18 bases between. The CDR3 runs 14 residues. CDR3 in DNA: TGCAGCGCCATCCTAGGGACCGCCACCTACGAGCAGTACTTC. Translated: CSAILGTATYEQYF.

The genes are TRBV6-1 and TRBJ1-6; D possibly corresponds to TRBD1 (5 bases). The CDR3 has 15 residues. Germline V gene lookup returns CDR1 MNHNS and CDR2 SASEGT. V dropped 8 bases and J dropped 5 bases, with 16 bases sitting between them. Here the CDR3 DNA reads TGTGCCAGCTGGTCGAGGACAATCCATAATTCACCCCTCCACTTT. Protein: CASWSRTIHNSPLHF.

The CDR3 here is CASSRQPRQSTDTQYF. CDR3 nucleotides: TGCGCCAGCAGCCGTCAGCCCCGTCAAAGCACAGATACGCAGTATTTT. J is TRBJ2-3 and V is TRBV4-1; D remains unclear. With 4 bases removed from V and 0 bases from J, the gap between germline ends came to 14 bases. CDR3 length: 16 residues. Per the germline V gene, CDR1 is MGHRA and CDR2 is YSYEKL.